What follows describes a single T cell receptor beta chain. Method: immunoSEQ multiplex PCR; TCRdb's copy keeps in-frame clones and lacks some. The sample holds fewer than 250,000 clones, around four fifths seen once. All exposed participants met a person with COVID-19 within 2 weeks before entering the study. The data are from a study of blood T cell repertoires in COVID-19. J lost 6 bases, V lost 4 bases, and 16 bases had no gene match. CDR3 length: 17 residues. The germline V gene has CDR1 SGDLS and CDR2 YYNGEE. This sequence originates from a woman in her 40s who had been exposed to COVID-19. The sequenced sample was PBMCs or T cells enriched from blood (not recorded which). The rearrangement links TRBV9 to TRBJ2-1; TRBD1 matches 7 bases. CDR3 sequence (DNA): TGTGCCAGCAGCACGCGGACAGGTTGGGGCACAGTCAATGAGCAGTTCTTC. It specifies CASSTRTGWGTVNEQFF.